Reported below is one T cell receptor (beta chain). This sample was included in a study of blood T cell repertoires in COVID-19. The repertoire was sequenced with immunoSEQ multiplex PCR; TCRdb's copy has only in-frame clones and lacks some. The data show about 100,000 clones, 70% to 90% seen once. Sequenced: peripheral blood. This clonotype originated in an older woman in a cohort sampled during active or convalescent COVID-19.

The CDR3 DNA reads as TGTGCCAGCAGCCCGGGACTAGCGGCCCGCGGGCAGTACTTC. Protein product: CASSPGLAARGQYF. The J gene is TRBJ2-7, the V gene TRBV6-5; 11 nucleotides agree with TRBD2. V gave up 6 bases and J gave up 9 bases; unmatched junction bases: 10. This CDR3 is built from 14 residues. CDR1 and CDR2 from the germline V gene are MNHEY and SVGAGI.